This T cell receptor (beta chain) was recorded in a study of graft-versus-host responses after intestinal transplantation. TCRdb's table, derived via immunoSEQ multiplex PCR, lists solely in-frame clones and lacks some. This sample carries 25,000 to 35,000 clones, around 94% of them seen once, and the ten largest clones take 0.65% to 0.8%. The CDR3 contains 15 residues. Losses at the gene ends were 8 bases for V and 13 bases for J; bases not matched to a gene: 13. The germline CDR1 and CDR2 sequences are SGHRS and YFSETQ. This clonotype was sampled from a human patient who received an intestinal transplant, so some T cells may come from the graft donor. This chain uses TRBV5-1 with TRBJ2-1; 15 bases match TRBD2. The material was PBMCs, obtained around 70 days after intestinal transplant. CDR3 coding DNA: TGCGCCAGTCGACCCGGGGGACTAGCGGGGGGACGTCAGTTCTTC. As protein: CASRPGGLAGGRQFF.